This TCR beta chain was recorded in a study of T cell responses to AZD1222 COVID-19 vaccine. Study results and caveats: Among the donors, most were white British and more were female, and clonal diversity was possibly underestimated.

Method: immunoSEQ multiplex PCR; TCRdb's copy keeps in-frame clones and lacks some. The table has nearly 110,000 clones, about nine tenths seen once. Concerning this clone: Its antigen is still unknown.

This CDR3 has 15 residues. Trimming stripped 5 bases from V and 0 bases from J, with 11 bases between. Germline CDR1 reads SEHNR; CDR2 reads FQNEAQ (reference sequence). The source was peripheral blood, collected on day 0 of AZD1222 vaccination. V usage is TRBV7-9 and J usage is TRBJ2-1; D gene ambiguous. The TCR sequence derives from an adult in good health. The CDR3 is CASSQSESSYNEQFF. CDR3 bases: TGTGCCAGCAGCCAAAGCGAGAGCTCCTACAATGAGCAGTTCTTC.